The 17 T cell receptor beta chains reported below all come from one sample, sequenced in a study of T cell changes during pregnancy in multiple sclerosis. Libraries were prepared by immunoSEQ multiplex PCR; TCRdb keeps only in-frame clonotypes and omits some of them. This table holds under 80,000 clones, 80% to 95% found once. The sequences come from CD4+ T cells from peripheral blood mononuclear cells, collected in the second trimester of pregnancy. These receptors came from a female donor with multiple sclerosis, enrolled in a pregnancy study.

V and J are TRBV5-1 and TRBJ2-7, with TRBD1 as a possible D gene (6 bases). Germline V lookup: CDR1 SGHRS, CDR2 YFSETQ. The CDR3 consists of 14 residues. V lost 2 bases and J 3 bases, leaving 12 bases between the germline ends. As DNA, the CDR3 is TGCGCCAGCAGCTTCGATACAGGGTTCTACGAGCAGTACTTC. Translated: CASSFDTGFYEQYF.

The gene calls are TRBV19 and TRBJ1-4, with D unclear. V was shortened by 3 bases and J by 0 bases, with 5 bases between the two germline ends. This CDR3 region has 14 residues. Germline V gene lookup returns CDR1 LNHDA and CDR2 SQIVND (reference sequence). CDR3: CASSMLTTNEKLFF. For the CDR3, the DNA is TGTGCCAGTAGTATGTTAACAACTAATGAAAAACTGTTTTTT.

This rearrangement joins TRBV7-8 to TRBJ1-5; D not resolved. V lost 2 bases and J 5 bases, leaving 4 bases between the germline ends. From germline, CDR1 is SGHVS and CDR2 FQNEAQ. The CDR3 spans 12 residues. The CDR3 region has the DNA TGTGCCAGCAGCTTACTCGATCAGCCCCAGCATTTT. Translating it yields CASSLLDQPQHF.

This clone is a singleton in its sample. V and J are TRBV11-3 and TRBJ2-3; TRBD2 aligns across 7 bases. The V gene end was trimmed by 4 bases and the J gene end by 0 bases; junction bases not matched to a gene: 10. Germline assignment: CDR1 SGHNT and CDR2 YENEEA. The CDR3 sequence is 17 residues long. The CDR3 region is CASSSPFPGGSTDTQYF. For the CDR3, the DNA is TGTGCCAGCAGCTCCCCCTTCCCGGGGGGAAGCACAGATACGCAGTATTTT.

The CDR3 DNA is TGCGCCAGCTCGGTACGGACTAGCGGCCAAGAGACCCAGTACTTC. The encoded protein is CASSVRTSGQETQYF. The chain joins TRBV5-1 to TRBJ2-5; 10 nucleotides match TRBD2. The trim removed 7 bases at V and 1 base at J, leaving 7 bases unmatched. Germline assignment: CDR1 SGHRS and CDR2 YFSETQ. The length of the CDR3 is 15 residues.

The chain links TRBV7-2 to TRBJ2-5; 8 bases match TRBD1. The V and J ends lost 5 bases and 2 bases, in that order; junction bases with no gene match: 10. Germline values: CDR1 SGHTA, CDR2 FQGNSA. The CDR3 loop spans 16 amino acids. DNA of the CDR3: TGTGCCAGCAGCCCGGAAGGTTGGACAGGGCAAGAGACCCAGTACTTC. Protein: CASSPEGWTGQETQYF.

A single count supports this clone. The rearrangement joins TRBV7-2 to TRBJ1-4; the D is unclear. The CDR3 has 16 amino acids. Trimming removed 0 bases from V and 8 bases from J, with 16 bases in between. The germline V gene encodes CDR1 SGHTA and CDR2 FQGNSA. The CDR3: CASSLAGGLGVEKLFF. In DNA, the CDR3 is TGTGCCAGCAGCTTAGCCGGTGGGCTCGGGGTCGAAAAACTGTTTTTT.

The chain joins TRBV5-1 to TRBJ1-1, with 9 nucleotides matching TRBD1. This CDR3 contains 16 residues. V was clipped by 2 bases and J by 1 base; unmatched bases: 6. Per the germline V gene, CDR1 is SGHRS and CDR2 is YFSETQ. The CDR3 here is CASSLRQGGRNTEAFF. The CDR3 DNA reads as TGCGCCAGCAGCTTAAGACAGGGGGGCCGGAACACTGAAGCTTTCTTT. Drawing the rest from reference TRBV5-1 and TRBJ1-1, the complete variable domain is KAGVTQTPRYLIKTRGQQVTLSCSPISGHRSVSWYQQTPGQGLQFLFEYFSETQRNKGNFPGRFSGRQFSNSRSEMNVSTLELGDSALYLCASSLRQGGRNTEAFFGQGTRLTVV.

This clone showed up just once. The rearrangement uses TRBV4-2 and TRBJ1-2; tentatively, D is TRBD1 (5 bases). CDR1 is LGHNA and CDR2 is YNFKEQ in the germline V gene. V lost 3 bases and J 3 bases, leaving 14 bases between the germline ends. The CDR3 spans 15 residues. The CDR3 nucleotides are TGTGCCAGCAGCCAGGGACTCGACAGCTACTATGGCTACACCTTC. It translates to CASSQGLDSYYGYTF.

V usage is TRBV28 and J usage is TRBJ2-7; TRBD1 matches 8 bases. Germline-derived CDR1 and CDR2 are MDHEN and SYDVKM. V lost 5 bases, J lost 4 bases, and 10 bases stayed unmatched. The length of the CDR3 is 15 residues. The CDR3 reads CASSTFLDRDYEQYF. The CDR3 DNA reads as TGTGCCAGCAGTACTTTCTTGGACAGGGATTACGAGCAGTACTTC. The variable domain in full, completed from reference TRBV28 and TRBJ2-7, reads DVKVTQSSRYLVKRTGEKVFLECVQDMDHENMFWYRQDPGLGLRLIYFSYDVKMKEKGDIPEGYSVSREKKERFSLILESASTNQTSMYLCASSTFLDRDYEQYFGPGTRLTVT.

The chain employs TRBV7-2 and TRBJ2-7; 8 nucleotides agree with TRBD2. The V and J ends lost 5 bases and 0 bases, in that order; junction bases with no gene match: 6. This CDR3 has 15 amino acids. From germline, CDR1 is SGHTA and CDR2 FQGNSA. The CDR3 loop reads CASSPSGTSSYEQYF. CDR3 DNA: TGTGCCAGCAGCCCCTCCGGGACTAGCTCCTACGAGCAGTACTTC.

This clone was picked up a small number of times. The DNA of the CDR3 is TGTGCCAGTAGTATTTTTGATTTCAGGGGTCTAAACTATGGCTACACCTTC. Encoded protein: CASSIFDFRGLNYGYTF. The J gene is TRBJ1-2, the V gene TRBV19; tentatively, D is TRBD1 (6 bases). Trimming took 3 bases from V and 2 from J, leaving 19 bases between them. The CDR3 is 17 residues long. From germline, CDR1 is LNHDA and CDR2 SQIVND (reference sequence).

The table lists this clone with a count of one. The rearrangement uses TRBV28 and TRBJ2-1; weak D call: TRBD2 (5 bases). V lost 6 bases, J lost 0 bases, and 12 bases lay in between. Germline values: CDR1 MDHEN, CDR2 SYDVKM. The CDR3 runs to 15 residues. The CDR3 bases are TGTGCCAGCAGACATAGCGCTCCCTCCTACAATGAGCAGTTCTTC. It specifies CASRHSAPSYNEQFF.

V usage is TRBV28 and J usage is TRBJ1-2; TRBD1 matches at 7 bases. Germline-derived CDR1 and CDR2 are MDHEN and SYDVKM. V shed 3 bases and J 4 bases; nucleotides not matched to a gene: 8. The CDR3 sequence is 15 residues long. CDR3 DNA: TGTGCCAGCAGTTTGGTCGCAGGGGGAGCCTATGGCTACACCTTC. This translates into CASSLVAGGAYGYTF.

The genes are TRBV5-4 and TRBJ1-5; maybe TRBD1 (6 bases). Trimming pared 4 bases from V and 8 bases from J, leaving 13 bases between. The CDR3 sequence is 13 residues long. The germline gives CDR1 SGHNT, CDR2 YYREEE (reference sequence). The CDR3 DNA reads as TGTGCCAGCAGCACGGACAGTCGGGAGCCCCAGCATTTT. It specifies CASSTDSREPQHF.

V usage is TRBV18 and J usage is TRBJ1-6; D is possibly TRBD1 (6 bases). CDR1 is KGHSH, CDR2 LQKENI, per germline. This CDR3 contains 15 residues. With 3 bases removed from V and 9 bases from J, the gap between germline ends came to 15 bases. CDR3 protein: CASSPGTGNTSPLHF. The CDR3 DNA follows: TGTGCCAGCTCACCGGGAACAGGGAACACTTCACCCCTCCACTTT.

V is TRBV29-1 and J is TRBJ2-1, with 14 positions matching TRBD2. In germline, CDR1 is SQVTM, CDR2 ANQGSEA. The CDR3 length is 16 residues. V lost 6 bases and J lost 4; bases outside the gene matches: 8. CDR3 loop: CSVGTSGSARYNEQFF. DNA for the CDR3: TGCAGCGTCGGGACTAGCGGGAGCGCTCGTTACAATGAGCAGTTCTTC.